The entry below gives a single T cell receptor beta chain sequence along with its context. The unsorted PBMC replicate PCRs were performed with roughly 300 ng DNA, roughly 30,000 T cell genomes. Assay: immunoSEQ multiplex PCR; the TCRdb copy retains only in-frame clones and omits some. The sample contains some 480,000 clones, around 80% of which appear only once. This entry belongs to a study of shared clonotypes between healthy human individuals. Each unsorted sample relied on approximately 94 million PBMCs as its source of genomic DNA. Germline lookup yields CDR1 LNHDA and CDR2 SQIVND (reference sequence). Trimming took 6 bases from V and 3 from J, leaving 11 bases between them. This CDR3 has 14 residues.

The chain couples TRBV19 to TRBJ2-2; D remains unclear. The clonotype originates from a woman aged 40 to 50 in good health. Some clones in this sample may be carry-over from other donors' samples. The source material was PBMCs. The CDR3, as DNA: TGTGCCAGTAGCCCAGCCCACGACACCGGGGAGCTGTTTTTT. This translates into CASSPAHDTGELFF.